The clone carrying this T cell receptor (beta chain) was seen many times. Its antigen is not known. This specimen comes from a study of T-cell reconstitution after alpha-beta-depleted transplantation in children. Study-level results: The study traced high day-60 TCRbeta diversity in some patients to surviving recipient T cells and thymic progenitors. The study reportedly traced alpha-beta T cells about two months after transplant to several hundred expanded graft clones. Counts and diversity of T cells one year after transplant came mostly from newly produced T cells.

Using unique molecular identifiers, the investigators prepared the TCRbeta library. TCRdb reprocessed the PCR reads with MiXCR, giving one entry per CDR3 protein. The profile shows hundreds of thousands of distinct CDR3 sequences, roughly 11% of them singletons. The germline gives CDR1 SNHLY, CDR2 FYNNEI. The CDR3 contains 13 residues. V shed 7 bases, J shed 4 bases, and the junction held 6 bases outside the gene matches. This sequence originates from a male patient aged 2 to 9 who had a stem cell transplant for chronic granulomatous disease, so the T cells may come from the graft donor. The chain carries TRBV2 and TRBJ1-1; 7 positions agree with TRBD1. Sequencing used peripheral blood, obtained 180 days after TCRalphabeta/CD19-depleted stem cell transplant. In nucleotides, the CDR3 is TGTGCCAGCAAGTCCAGGGGGGCCACTGAAGCTTTCTTT. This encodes CASKSRGATEAFF.